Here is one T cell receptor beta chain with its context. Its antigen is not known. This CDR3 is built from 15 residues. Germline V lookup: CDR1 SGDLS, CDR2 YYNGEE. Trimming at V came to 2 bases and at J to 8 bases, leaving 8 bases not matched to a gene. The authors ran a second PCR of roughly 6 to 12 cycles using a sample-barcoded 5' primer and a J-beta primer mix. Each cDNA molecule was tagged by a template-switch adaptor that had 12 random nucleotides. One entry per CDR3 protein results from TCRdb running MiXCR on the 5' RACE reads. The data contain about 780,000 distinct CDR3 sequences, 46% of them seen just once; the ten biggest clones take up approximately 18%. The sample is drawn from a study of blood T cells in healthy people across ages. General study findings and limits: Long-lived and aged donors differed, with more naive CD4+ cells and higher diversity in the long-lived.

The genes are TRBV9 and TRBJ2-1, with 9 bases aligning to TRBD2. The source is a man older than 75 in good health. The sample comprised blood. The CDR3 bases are TGTGCCAGCAGCGTCTCGACTAGCGGCATGTATGAGCAGTTCTTC. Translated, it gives CASSVSTSGMYEQFF. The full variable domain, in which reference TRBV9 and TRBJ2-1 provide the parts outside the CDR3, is DSGVTQTPKHLITATGQRVTLRCSPRSGDLSVYWYQQSLDQGLQFLIQYYNGEERAKGNILERFSAQQFPDLHSELNLSSLELGDSALYFCASSVSTSGMYEQFFGPGTRLTVL.